The 3 T cell receptor beta chains below all came from one sample that was sequenced in a study of STAT5B mutations in CD4+ large granular lymphocyte leukemia. The table came from immunoSEQ multiplex PCR; TCRdb's copy has only in-frame clones and leaves some out. The profile shows some 21,000 clones, roughly three quarters of them singletons. The specimen sequenced was CD4+ T cells from blood buffy coats. These receptors were collected from a human donor in good health.

In its sample, this clone ranks as medium-sized (0.01 to 0.1%). The rearrangement uses TRBV5-1 and TRBJ1-3; 8 bases fit TRBD1. CDR1 is SGHRS, CDR2 YFSETQ, per germline. V was clipped by 4 bases and J by 4 bases; unmatched bases: 4. The CDR3 has 14 residues. This chain's CDR3 is CASSDGQGGNTIYF. The CDR3 region has the DNA TGCGCCAGCAGCGACGGACAGGGCGGAAACACCATATATTTT.

The CDR3 DNA reads TGTGCCAGCAGTGGAGATGGTCCCCAGCATTTT. Encoded protein: CASSGDGPQHF. The chain recombines TRBV2 with TRBJ1-5; D is ambiguous. The V end was cut by 4 bases, the J end by 10 bases, with 8 bases between. The CDR3 totals 11 residues. Germline loops: CDR1 SNHLY, CDR2 FYNNEI.

This clone was observed a few times. The gene calls are TRBV5-4 and TRBJ2-2, with D possibly matching TRBD1 (6 bases). Per the germline V gene, CDR1 is SGHNT and CDR2 is YYREEE (reference sequence). The CDR3 is 15 amino acids. Trimming removed 7 bases at V and 4 bases at J, with 17 bases between. This chain's CDR3 is CASGQTGVSTGELFF. As DNA, the CDR3 is TGTGCCAGCGGCCAGACAGGAGTTTCCACCGGGGAGCTGTTTTTT.